The 17 T cell receptor beta chains below come from one sample, sequenced in a study of response to subunit inactivated influenza vaccine. TCRdb fed the RT-PCR reads into MiXCR, producing one record per CDR3 protein. The sample includes about 160,000 distinct CDR3 sequences, approximately 11% seen only once; the top ten take roughly an eighth. Material: non-naive T cells sorted from PBMCs, obtained 40 to 50 days after vaccination. These receptor sequences come from a man in his forties or fifties who received an inactivated influenza vaccine.

The chain uses TRBV4-3 and TRBJ2-5, with 12 bases aligning to TRBD1. The CDR3 runs 16 residues. Per germline, CDR1 LGHNA and CDR2 YSLEER. V shed 4 bases and J 5 bases; nucleotides not matched to a gene: 8. The DNA for the CDR3 is TGCGCCAGCAGCCCTCAGTGGGACAGGGGGCCGGAGACCCAGTACTTC. Its translation is CASSPQWDRGPETQYF.

This clonotype came up a few times. V usage is TRBV2 and J usage is TRBJ2-7; D gene unclear. V lost 2 bases and J 2 bases, leaving 10 bases between the germline ends. Per germline, CDR1 SNHLY and CDR2 FYNNEI. The length of the CDR3 is 14 residues. CDR3 region: CASSEREGPYEQYF. In DNA, the CDR3 is TGTGCCAGCAGTGAAAGGGAAGGGCCCTACGAGCAGTACTTC. Complete variable domain (other parts from reference TRBV2 and TRBJ2-7): EPEVTQTPSHQVTQMGQEVILRCVPISNHLYFYWYRQILGQKVEFLVSFYNNEISEKSEIFDDQFSVERPDGSNFTLKIRSTKLEDSAMYFCASSEREGPYEQYFGPGTRLTVT.

The genes are TRBV6-1 and TRBJ1-6, with 7 bases lining up with TRBD1. Per the germline V gene, CDR1 is MNHNS and CDR2 is SASEGT. The V segment lost 2 bases and the J segment 10 bases; nucleotides outside the gene matches: 5. The CDR3 extends over 14 amino acids. The CDR3 nucleotides are TGTGCCAGCAGTGAAACCAGGGGGTCCTCACCCCTCCACTTT. Its protein is CASSETRGSSPLHF.

This sequence joins TRBV6-5 and TRBJ2-7, with D perhaps TRBD1 (6 bases). The ends were cut back, 0 bases at V and 4 bases at J, with 13 bases in the middle. CDR1 is MNHEY, CDR2 SVGAGI, per germline. The CDR3 has 15 amino acids. Here the CDR3 DNA reads TGTGCCAGCAGTTACTCACACTCAGGACAGTACGAGCAGTACTTC. This translates into CASSYSHSGQYEQYF.

This clonotype came up many times. The chain links TRBV19 to TRBJ1-5; D is possibly TRBD1 (5 bases). In germline, CDR1 is LNHDA, CDR2 SQIVND (reference sequence). The CDR3 sequence is 14 residues long. The V end lost 4 bases, the J end lost 0 bases, and 7 bases lay between the germline ends. This CDR3 is CASSRGDSNQPQHF. In DNA form, the CDR3 reads TGTGCCAGTAGTAGAGGGGATAGCAATCAGCCCCAGCATTTT.

In its sample, this clonotype was seen many times. The V and J genes are TRBV11-2 and TRBJ2-1; the D gene is possibly TRBD1 (5 bases). Germline CDR1 reads SGHAT; CDR2 reads FQNNGV. V lost 8 bases and J lost 2, with 10 bases in between. The CDR3 is made up of 13 amino acids. This chain's CDR3 is CASEGVAYNEQFF. CDR3 nucleotides: TGTGCCAGCGAAGGGGTCGCCTACAATGAGCAGTTCTTC.

V and J are TRBV30 and TRBJ1-1; D not resolved. V was trimmed by 5 bases and J by 13 bases, leaving 14 bases between them. CDR1 and CDR2 (germline): GTSNPN, SVGIG (reference sequence). The CDR3 is 10 amino acids. CDR3 coding DNA: TGTGCCTGGGGGGTTTTTGAGGTTTTCTTT. Amino acid sequence: CAWGVFEVFF. Variable domain in full (rest from reference TRBV30 and TRBJ1-1): SQTIHQWPATLVQPVGSPLSLECTVEGTSNPNLYWYRQAAGRGLQLLFYSVGIGQISSEVPQNLSASRPQDRQFILSSKKLLLSDSGFYLCAWGVFEVFFGQGTRLTVV.

This clonotype was detected many times. V gene TRBV28 combines with J gene TRBJ2-4; TRBD1 agrees at 11 bases. Trimming cost V 6 bases and J 0 bases; bases outside gene matches: 10. Germline V CDR1 and CDR2: MDHEN, SYDVKM. This CDR3 contains 18 residues. In DNA, the CDR3 is TGTGCCAGCAGCCCGGGACAGGGGGGAATTTTAGCCAAAAACATTCAGTACTTC. It codes for CASSPGQGGILAKNIQYF.

There are many counts of this clonotype. The chain is built from TRBV29-1 and TRBJ2-1; perhaps TRBD2 as D (6 bases). The CDR3 runs to 14 residues. Germline V lookup: CDR1 SQVTM, CDR2 ANQGSEA. V lost 7 bases and J lost 0, with 13 bases in between. CDR3 sequence: CSASGGSSYNEQFF. CDR3 bases: TGCAGCGCCTCTGGGGGGAGCTCCTACAATGAGCAGTTCTTC.

This clonotype was seen at least ten times. The chain has TRBV20-1 and TRBJ1-1; D possibly corresponds to TRBD1 (5 bases). This CDR3 is built from 14 residues. The germline V gene encodes CDR1 DFQATT and CDR2 SNEGSKA (reference sequence). The ends were cut back, 3 bases at V and 3 bases at J, with 14 bases in the middle. In DNA, the CDR3 is TGCAGTGCTAGGGCAGCTTGGGGGGACACTGAAGCTTTCTTT. Protein sequence: CSARAAWGDTEAFF.

The J gene is TRBJ2-3, the V gene TRBV4-1; no firm D call. The CDR3 contains 16 residues. CDR1 is MGHRA and CDR2 is YSYEKL in the germline V gene. Trimming removed 1 base from V and 0 bases from J, with 11 bases in between. CDR3 amino acids: CASSQASSVSTDTQYF. CDR3 sequence (DNA): TGCGCCAGCAGCCAAGCCTCCAGCGTGAGCACAGATACGCAGTATTTT.

The V gene is TRBV2, the J gene TRBJ2-7, with 10 bases matching TRBD2. The CDR3 length is 22 residues. The germline CDR1 and CDR2 sequences are SNHLY and FYNNEI. V dropped 2 bases and J dropped 3; count of bases not matched to a gene: 25. CDR3 loop: CASSEYGSLWLAGAQQNYEQYF. The CDR3, as DNA: TGTGCCAGCAGTGAATATGGTTCTTTGTGGCTAGCGGGAGCCCAACAGAACTACGAGCAGTACTTC.

This clonotype has ten or more counts. The chain joins TRBV5-1 to TRBJ2-3; TRBD2 matches at 11 bases. Germline CDR1 and CDR2: SGHRS and YFSETQ. The V gene end was trimmed by 2 bases and the J gene end by 9 bases; junction bases not matched to a gene: 5. The length of the CDR3 is 14 residues. The CDR3 is CASSLTSGGGTQYF. The DNA of the CDR3 is TGCGCCAGCAGCTTAACTAGCGGGGGAGGCACGCAGTATTTT. The whole variable domain, remainder taken from reference TRBV5-1 and TRBJ2-3, is KAGVTQTPRYLIKTRGQQVTLSCSPISGHRSVSWYQQTPGQGLQFLFEYFSETQRNKGNFPGRFSGRQFSNSRSEMNVSTLELGDSALYLCASSLTSGGGTQYFGPGTRLTVL.

This clonotype was seen many times. This chain uses TRBV5-1 with TRBJ2-1, with 8 bases that match TRBD1. Per germline, CDR1 SGHRS and CDR2 YFSETQ. The V segment lost 3 bases and the J segment 7 bases; nucleotides outside the gene matches: 3. This CDR3 contains 13 residues. CDR3 sequence (DNA): TGCGCCAGCAGCTCCTGGACAGGGAATGAGCAGTTCTTC. This translates into CASSSWTGNEQFF.

This clonotype was picked up many times. V gene TRBV27 combines with J gene TRBJ1-5; D gene ambiguous. This CDR3 contains 14 residues. The V end lost 2 bases, the J end lost 3 bases, and 8 bases lay between the germline ends. The germline V gene encodes CDR1 MNHEY and CDR2 SMNVEV (reference sequence). The CDR3 nucleotides are TGTGCCAGCAGTTTAGGGCCCTACAATCAGCCCCAGCATTTT. It encodes CASSLGPYNQPQHF.

The gene calls are TRBV12-3 or TRBV12-4 and TRBJ2-7, with 7 bases aligning to TRBD1. V lost 3 bases, J lost 4 bases, and 6 bases stayed unmatched. The CDR3 loop spans 14 amino acids. The CDR3 region has the DNA TGTGCCAGCAGTTTCCGGGACAGAGGATACGAGCAGTACTTC. Its translation: CASSFRDRGYEQYF.

This clonotype was observed a handful of times. The gene calls are TRBV20-1 and TRBJ1-5; a weak D match, TRBD1 (6 bases). Germline V gene sequence: CDR1 DFQATT, CDR2 SNEGSKA (reference sequence). This CDR3 contains 15 residues. V was cut by 3 bases and J by 5 bases, with 17 bases left in between. The chain's CDR3 is CSARETGRKDQPQHF. CDR3 DNA sequence: TGCAGTGCTAGGGAAACAGGGAGGAAGGATCAGCCCCAGCATTTT.